A selection of T cell receptor beta chains follows, all from one sample in a study of blood T cell repertoires in COVID-19. Clones were read by immunoSEQ multiplex PCR, and TCRdb kept only the in-frame ones, dropping some. The table includes over 100,000 clones, over 80% detected once. The sample consisted of peripheral blood. The receptors shown here come from a woman aged 70-85 years with acute or convalescent COVID-19. CDR3s include the opening cysteine and the closing phenylalanine or tryptophan. Each record gives: D gene, V gene, J gene, CDR3 protein, CDR3 DNA. A D gene is named only where the DNA matches it firmly.

TRBD1	TRBV3-1/TRBV3-2	TRBJ2-5	CASSRQGEETQYF	TGTGCCAGCAGCCGACAGGGGGAGGAGACCCAGTACTTC
TRBD1	TRBV6-5	TRBJ1-1	CASTGSLQGTAFF	TGTGCCAGCACCGGAAGCCTACAGGGGACAGCTTTCTTT
NA	TRBV4-1	TRBJ2-7	CASSPSTAYEQYF	TGCGCCAGCAGCCCTTCGACAGCTTACGAGCAGTACTTC
TRBD2	TRBV6-5	TRBJ2-7	CASNLRDYGEQYF	TGTGCCAGCAACCTCAGGGACTATGGTGAGCAGTACTTC
TRBD1	TRBV18	TRBJ2-7	CASSLGGQGLKEQYF	TGTGCCAGCTCACTCGGCGGACAGGGACTGAAGGAGCAGTACTTC
TRBD1	TRBV12-3/TRBV12-4	TRBJ1-1	CASSRGGATEAFF	TGTGCCAGCAGCCGAGGGGGCGCGACTGAAGCTTTCTTT
NA	TRBV9	TRBJ2-1	CASSVAAGVYNEQFF	TGTGCCAGCAGCGTAGCGGCAGGGGTCTACAATGAGCAGTTCTTC
NA	TRBV28	TRBJ1-5	CASSWGREDSQPQHF	TGTGCCAGCAGCTGGGGACGGGAGGACTCCCAGCCCCAGCATTTT
NA	TRBV6-5	TRBJ1-2	CASSPIGNYGYTF	TGTGCCAGCAGTCCAATCGGTAACTATGGCTACACCTTC
NA	TRBV5-1	TRBJ1-2	CASSLAAGGREGYTF	TGCGCCAGCAGCTTGGCGGCCGGGGGACGAGAAGGCTACACCTTC